The source of this T cell receptor (beta chain) is a study of control samples from healthy donors and cancer patients. TCRdb's table, derived via immunoSEQ multiplex PCR, lists solely in-frame clones and lacks some. The sample has about 140,000 clones; 94% are singletons. This CDR3 is built from 14 residues. Germline loops: CDR1 SEHNR, CDR2 FQNEAQ (reference sequence). V was shortened by 8 bases and J by 1 base, with 11 bases between the two germline ends. The chain links TRBV7-9 to TRBJ2-2; D is unresolved. This receptor was obtained from a man aged 35 to 55 in good health. The source material was blood. CDR3 protein: CASGRTGNTGELFF. The CDR3 DNA follows: TGTGCCAGCGGCCGGACGGGGAACACCGGGGAGCTGTTTTTT.